These 17 T cell receptor beta chains were sequenced from one sample in a study of HIV-infected children after antiretroviral therapy interruption (dated by TCRdb to the late 2010s). The treatment or condition label here, explained by the study, means: PENTA 11 planned treatment interruption arm or continuous ART arm. Library prep was done by 3' RACE. Sequencing relied on an Illumina MiSeq. TCR libraries were constructed from RNA with a 3' RACE protocol that used unique molecular identifiers to correct for PCR amplification bias. The public reads were quality trimmed at Q25 with fastp and then assembled into clones with MiXCR by TCRdb, keeping productive beta chains. Each CDR3 protein gets just one entry, which takes the most common genes and DNA from the rows behind it. In all, the sample holds approximately 15,000 distinct CDR3 sequences, and around 3.3% of those were seen once. The top ten hold around 31% of the sample.

The sample here was CD45RO+ CD8+ T cells from PBMCs, pooled from several time points, taken from a donor given antiretroviral therapy, either interrupted or continuous. The cell subset or site tag for this specimen amounts to: memory CD8+ CD45RO+ CD45RA- T cells. These receptors came from a pool of human donors with HIV.

This clonotype appeared many times. The rearrangement joins TRBV10-3 to TRBJ1-1, with D perhaps matching TRBD1 (5 bases). Germline lookup yields CDR1 ENHRY and CDR2 SYGVKD. This CDR3 spans 15 amino acids. The ends were cut back, 4 bases at V and 3 bases at J, with 15 bases in the middle. The DNA for the CDR3 is TGTGCCATCAGTGGAGGACGGAAGGGGTACACTGAAGCTTTCTTT. Amino acids: CAISGGRKGYTEAFF.

This clonotype came up many times. CDR3: CASSYRESTEAFF. For the CDR3, the DNA is TGTGCCAGCAGTTACCGGGAGAGCACTGAAGCTTTCTTT. The rearrangement uses TRBV6-6 and TRBJ1-1, with D unclear. Germline assignment: CDR1 MNHNY and CDR2 SVGAGI (reference sequence). V shed 2 bases and J shed 4 bases, with 8 bases lying between them. There are 13 residues in the CDR3.

This chain connects TRBV6-1 to TRBJ1-1, with no clear D. V was pared by 4 bases and J by 2 bases, with 14 bases between. CDR3 length: 15 residues. The germline gives CDR1 MNHNS, CDR2 SASEGT. CDR3 loop: CASSVSNAVNTEAFF. The CDR3 DNA reads as TGTGCCAGCAGTGTTAGTAACGCCGTTAACACTGAAGCTTTCTTT.

This clonotype was detected many times. The V gene is TRBV6-2 or TRBV6-3, the J gene TRBJ2-1; D gene unclear. Trimming removed 2 bases from V and 3 bases from J, with 5 bases in between. The CDR3 consists of 13 residues. CDR1 MNHEY and CDR2 SVGEGT come from the germline V gene. Here the CDR3 DNA reads TGTGCCAGCAGTTACAAAGACTACAATGAGCAGTTCTTC. Residues: CASSYKDYNEQFF.

The table lists this clonotype with many counts. This chain uses TRBV6-2 or TRBV6-3 with TRBJ2-3; no clear D gene. Trimming cost V 5 bases and J 0 bases, with 9 bases left between them. There are 14 residues in the CDR3. CDR1 is MNHEY and CDR2 is SVGEGT in the germline V gene. The CDR3 loop is CASSKTESTDTQYF. The DNA for the CDR3 is TGTGCCAGCAGTAAGACGGAGAGCACAGATACGCAGTATTTT.

As concerns this clonotype: This may stem from a read error, because a much larger clone lies one nucleotide away. Without the conserved terminal phenylalanine or tryptophan, this CDR3 likely stems from a read error. Here the CDR3 reads CASSLGPGTEAFL. The CDR3 DNA reads TGTGCCAGCAGCTTAGGCCCGGGCACTGAAGCTTTCCTT. The chain combines TRBV13 with TRBJ1-1; unclear D gene. The CDR3 contains 13 residues. CDR1 is PRHDT and CDR2 is FYEKMQ in the germline V gene (reference sequence). Trimming pared 0 bases from V and 4 bases from J, leaving 6 bases between.

This clonotype was seen ten or more times. The chain carries TRBV10-3 and TRBJ2-7; no clear D. Trimming left V 0 bases short and J 7 bases short, with 7 bases between. CDR3 length: 12 amino acids. Germline loops: CDR1 ENHRY, CDR2 SYGVKD. The DNA of the CDR3 is TGTGCCATCAGTGAGTCGAGCCTGGAGCAGTACTTC. Its protein is CAISESSLEQYF.

This clonotype was counted ten times or more. V gene TRBV12-3 or TRBV12-4 combines with J gene TRBJ1-1; D may be TRBD1 (5 bases). The V end was cut by 5 bases, the J end by 7 bases, with 17 bases between. The CDR3 runs to 14 residues. The CDR3 DNA sequence: TGTGCCAGCAGTCTAACCTGGGGACGTGGTGAAGCTTTCTTT. Protein: CASSLTWGRGEAFF.

Within the sample, this clonotype is medium-sized. The rearrangement uses TRBV7-9 and TRBJ1-2; D is unresolved. With 8 bases removed from V and 5 bases from J, the gap between germline ends came to 9 bases. Germline V CDR1 and CDR2: SEHNR, FQNEAQ (reference sequence). The CDR3 is made up of 11 amino acids. This CDR3 reads CASGEVYGYTF. DNA for the CDR3: TGTGCCAGCGGAGAAGTGTATGGCTACACCTTC. The full variable domain, completed using reference TRBV7-9 and TRBJ1-2, is DTGVSQNPRHKITKRGQNVTFRCDPISEHNRLYWYRQTLGQGPEFLTYFQNEAQLEKSRLLSDRFSAERPKGSFSTLEIQRTEQGDSAMYLCASGEVYGYTFGSGTRLTVV.

This clonotype was seen more than once but under ten times. The rearrangement uses TRBV2 and TRBJ1-5, with D unclear. Trimming left V 2 bases short and J 4 bases short, with 9 bases between. In germline, CDR1 is SNHLY, CDR2 FYNNEI. The CDR3 is 14 residues long. The CDR3 DNA is TGTGCCAGCAGTGAATCCTTGGGAAATCAGCCCCAGCATTTT. Its translation: CASSESLGNQPQHF.

This clonotype was seen more than once but under ten times. The J gene is TRBJ2-1, the V gene TRBV15, with 10 bases that match TRBD1. The V and J ends lost 4 bases and 4 bases, in that order; junction bases with no gene match: 13. Germline assignment: CDR1 LNHNV and CDR2 YYDKDF (reference sequence). This CDR3 has 18 residues. This CDR3 reads CATSIPPARDRGYNEQFF. CDR3 coding DNA: TGTGCCACCAGCATTCCACCCGCTCGGGACAGGGGATACAATGAGCAGTTCTTC.

The chain links TRBV12-3 or TRBV12-4 to TRBJ2-3, with 10 bases fitting TRBD2. This CDR3 is 16 amino acids long. Trimming removed 5 bases from V and 6 bases from J; junction bases left unmatched: 11. In DNA, the CDR3 is TGTGCCAGCAGTCCATTGAGCGGGGGGGCCGTCGATACGCAGTATTTT. Encoded protein: CASSPLSGGAVDTQYF.

The genes are TRBV5-8 and TRBJ1-2, with a possible D match to TRBD1 (6 bases). V lost 5 bases, J lost 5 bases, and 13 bases lay in between. Per the germline V gene, CDR1 is SGHTS and CDR2 is YDEGEE. This CDR3 is 13 amino acids long. CDR3 sequence reads: CASRSQGGYGYTF. In DNA form, the CDR3 reads TGTGCCAGCAGGTCACAGGGTGGTTATGGCTACACCTTC.

In its sample, this clonotype was seen a few times. The chain uses TRBV6-5 and TRBJ2-2; 8 bases line up with TRBD2. Losses at the gene ends were 6 bases for V and 6 bases for J; bases not matched to a gene: 6. This CDR3 comprises 14 residues. Germline values: CDR1 MNHEY, CDR2 SVGAGI. The CDR3 reads CASSRGGEPGELFF. As DNA, the CDR3 is TGTGCCAGCAGCCGGGGGGGGGAACCCGGGGAGCTGTTTTTT.

This clonotype was seen more than once but under ten times. V and J are TRBV19 and TRBJ2-1; the D gene is possibly TRBD2 (5 bases). Germline V gene sequence: CDR1 LNHDA, CDR2 SQIVND (reference sequence). V was clipped by 4 bases and J by 8 bases, with 24 bases between them. This CDR3 is 17 amino acids long. DNA of the CDR3: TGTGCCAGTAGTACCGTCTCACTAGGTATAGGCGCGGATGAGCAGTTCTTC. Its protein product is CASSTVSLGIGADEQFF.

This clonotype occurred a few times. This chain links TRBV20-1 with TRBJ2-7; perhaps TRBD1 as D (5 bases). Germline V CDR1 and CDR2: DFQATT, SNEGSKA (reference sequence). V was pared by 3 bases and J by 4 bases, with 10 bases between. This CDR3 is 12 amino acids long. CDR3 amino acids: CSAREQEYEQYF. CDR3 bases: TGCAGTGCTAGGGAACAGGAATACGAGCAGTACTTC.

This clonotype is medium-sized in the sample. The chain couples TRBV6-4 to TRBJ1-1; TRBD1 agrees at 7 bases. The CDR3 consists of 13 residues. V trimming: 6 bases; J trimming: 3 bases; junction bases outside the gene matches: 4. Germline CDR1 and CDR2: MRHNA and SNTAGT. The CDR3 DNA sequence: TGTGCCAGCAGCGACAGGGAAGACACTGAAGCTTTCTTT. Translated, it gives CASSDREDTEAFF.